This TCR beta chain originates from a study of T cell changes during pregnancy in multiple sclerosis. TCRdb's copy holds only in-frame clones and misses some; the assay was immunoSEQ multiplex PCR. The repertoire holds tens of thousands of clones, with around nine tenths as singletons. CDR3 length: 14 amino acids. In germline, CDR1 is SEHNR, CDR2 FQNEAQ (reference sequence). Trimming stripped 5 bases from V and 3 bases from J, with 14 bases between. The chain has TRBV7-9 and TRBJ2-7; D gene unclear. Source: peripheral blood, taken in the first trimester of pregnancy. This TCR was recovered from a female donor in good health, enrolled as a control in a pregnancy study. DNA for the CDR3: TGTGCCAGCAGCCCAAACCTCCAGGTCTACGAGCAGTACTTC. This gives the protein CASSPNLQVYEQYF.